A selection of T cell receptor beta chains follows, all from one sample in a study of blood T cell repertoires in COVID-19. Generated by immunoSEQ multiplex PCR, the TCRdb table keeps only in-frame clones and is missing some. The sample lists 250,000 to 350,000 clones, approximately 83% seen once, with roughly 4% in the top ten. The sample was PBMCs or T cells enriched from blood (not recorded which). These receptors all stem from a woman aged 30 to 39 who had recovered from COVID-19. CDR3s include the opening cysteine and the closing phenylalanine or tryptophan.

v_gene,CDR3aa
TRBV14,CASSQATGARNTEAFF
TRBV6-2/TRBV6-3,CASSLLDGGRYSNQPQHF
TRBV7-8,CASSSPRIAGTDTQYF
TRBV5-6,CASSLVWASGGKYQETQYF
TRBV5-1,CASSFGLDYNEQFF
TRBV9,CASSPPGLAAPDTQYF
TRBV28,CASSLLHGDRARQPQHF
TRBV3-1/TRBV3-2,CASSPRVPSNEQFF
TRBV28,CASSFVGGDNEQFF
TRBV5-6,CASTTGGIEAFF
TRBV11-2,CASSYPPGLADNEQFF
TRBV9,CASSVEEVRGEKLFF
TRBV12-3/TRBV12-4,CASSLGTPEQFF
TRBV5-1,CASSLAARQADTQYF
TRBV3-1/TRBV3-2,CASRKPGGTEAFF
TRBV7-2,CASSLVGTRYEQYF
TRBV3-1/TRBV3-2,CASGDRGSNTEAFF
TRBV30,CAWSVPPTEETQYF
TRBV18,CASSGQDRAYSYEQYF
TRBV24-1,CATSDSGGGGATEAFF